These 10 T cell receptor beta chains were all obtained from the same sample, sequenced in a study of blood T cell repertoires in COVID-19. Data came from immunoSEQ multiplex PCR; TCRdb stores just in-frame clones and leaves some out. The data contain about 44,000 clones, over 80% of them singletons. Sequenced material: peripheral blood. Source of these receptors: a woman in her 40s with acute or convalescent COVID-19.

The chain joins TRBV9 to TRBJ2-2; D is perhaps TRBD2 (6 bases). The V and J ends lost 0 bases and 2 bases respectively, with 14 bases between them. The CDR3 is made up of 17 amino acids. Germline CDR1 is SGDLS and CDR2 is YYNGEE. This chain's CDR3 is CASSVGRGRLNTGELFF. CDR3 DNA: TGTGCCAGCAGCGTAGGGCGGGGAAGACTAAACACCGGGGAGCTGTTTTTT.

The genes are TRBV9 and TRBJ2-3; TRBD2 agrees at 9 bases. The germline CDR1 and CDR2 sequences are SGDLS and YYNGEE. V gave up 0 bases and J gave up 4 bases; unmatched junction bases: 9. The CDR3 is 17 amino acids. The chain's CDR3 is CASSVGVGGRAADTQYF. CDR3 DNA sequence: TGTGCCAGCAGCGTAGGGGTTGGCGGGAGGGCCGCAGATACGCAGTATTTT. The variable domain in full, with the rest retrieved from reference TRBV9 and TRBJ2-3, is DSGVTQTPKHLITATGQRVTLRCSPRSGDLSVYWYQQSLDQGLQFLIQYYNGEERAKGNILERFSAQQFPDLHSELNLSSLELGDSALYFCASSVGVGGRAADTQYFGPGTRLTVL.

In nucleotides, the CDR3 is TGTGCCAGCAGCTTACGGAGTAGCGGGGGGCCCACAGATACGCAGTATTTT. This encodes CASSLRSSGGPTDTQYF. The V and J genes are TRBV7-2 and TRBJ2-3, with 10 bases identical to TRBD2. The CDR3 runs to 17 residues. Germline trimming cut 2 bases from V and 2 bases from J; bases unmatched to any gene: 7. The germline gives CDR1 SGHTA, CDR2 FQGNSA.

The chain couples TRBV5-6 to TRBJ1-5, with D tentatively TRBD1 (5 bases). CDR3 length equals 14 residues. With 4 bases removed from V and 3 bases from J, the gap between germline ends came to 11 bases. Germline V gene lookup returns CDR1 SGHDT and CDR2 YYEEEE. In nucleotides, the CDR3 is TGTGCCAGCAGCCTTGGGGCCTTCAATCAGCCCCAGCATTTT. It specifies CASSLGAFNQPQHF.

The rearrangement joins TRBV7-3 to TRBJ2-2; 11 bases are a match to TRBD2. The germline V gene has CDR1 SGHTA and CDR2 FQGTGA. The CDR3 consists of 16 residues. J was trimmed by 13 bases and V by 6 bases; bases with no gene match: 16. In DNA form, the CDR3 reads TGTGCCAGCAGTAGGACTAGCGGGCCTCAAGGCGGTGCGCTGTTTTTT. Protein sequence: CASSRTSGPQGGALFF.

The V call is TRBV29-1, the J call TRBJ2-1, with 7 bases that match TRBD2. Trimming at V came to 1 base and at J to 2 bases, leaving 5 bases not matched to a gene. The germline CDR1 and CDR2 sequences are SQVTM and ANQGSEA. CDR3 length: 15 amino acids. The CDR3 DNA sequence: TGCAGCGTTGAAGGGGCTAGCGGACCCTACAATGAGCAGTTCTTC. It is translated as CSVEGASGPYNEQFF.

The gene calls are TRBV7-2 and TRBJ2-7, with D maybe TRBD1 (7 bases). In germline, CDR1 is SGHTA, CDR2 FQGNSA. V dropped 4 bases and J dropped 1 base, with 14 bases sitting between them. The CDR3 totals 15 residues. The chain's CDR3 is CASSSRGDGSYEQYF. CDR3 bases: TGTGCCAGCAGCTCCAGGGGGGACGGGTCCTACGAGCAGTACTTC.

The count of this clone is one. The chain is built from TRBV5-6 and TRBJ1-2, with a tentative D call TRBD1 (6 bases). The CDR3 runs 12 residues. Germline V gene sequence: CDR1 SGHDT, CDR2 YYEEEE. V was shortened by 5 bases and J by 4 bases, with 9 bases between the two germline ends. The CDR3 loop is CASREQGYGYTF. The CDR3 DNA follows: TGTGCCAGCAGGGAACAGGGCTATGGCTACACCTTC.

The chain has TRBV6-1 and TRBJ1-1, with a possible D match to TRBD1 (6 bases). Germline V gene lookup returns CDR1 MNHNS and CDR2 SASEGT. Trimming removed 4 bases from V and 1 base from J, with 22 bases in between. The CDR3 is made up of 18 amino acids. CDR3 DNA sequence: TGTGCCAGCAGTGTGACAGGACGTGGGAGCCGGACGAACACTGAAGCTTTCTTT. Translation gives CASSVTGRGSRTNTEAFF.

This clone was detected only once. DNA for the CDR3: TGTGCCTGGAGTGTACAGGGAGAAAAACTGTTTTTT. Its translation is CAWSVQGEKLFF. This chain uses TRBV30 with TRBJ1-4; D is perhaps TRBD1 (6 bases). Trimming removed 0 bases from V and 8 bases from J, with 7 bases in between. Germline values: CDR1 GTSNPN, CDR2 SVGIG (reference sequence). The CDR3 contains 12 residues.